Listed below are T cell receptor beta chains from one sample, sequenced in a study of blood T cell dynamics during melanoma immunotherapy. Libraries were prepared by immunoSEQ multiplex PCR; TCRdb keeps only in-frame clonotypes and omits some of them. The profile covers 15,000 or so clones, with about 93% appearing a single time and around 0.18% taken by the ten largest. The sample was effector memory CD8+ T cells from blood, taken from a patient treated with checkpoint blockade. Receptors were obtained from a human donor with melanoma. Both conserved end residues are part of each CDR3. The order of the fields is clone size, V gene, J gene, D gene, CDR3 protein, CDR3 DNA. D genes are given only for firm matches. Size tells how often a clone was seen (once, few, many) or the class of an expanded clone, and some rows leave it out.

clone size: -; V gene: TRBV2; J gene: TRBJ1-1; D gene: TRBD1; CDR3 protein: CASSDGTAMEAFF; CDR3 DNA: TGTGCCAGCAGCGACGGGACAGCCATGGAAGCTTTCTTT
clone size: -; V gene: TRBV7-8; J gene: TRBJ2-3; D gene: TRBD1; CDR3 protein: CASSRQGRTDTQYF; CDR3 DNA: TGTGCCAGCAGCCGACAGGGGCGCACAGATACGCAGTATTTT
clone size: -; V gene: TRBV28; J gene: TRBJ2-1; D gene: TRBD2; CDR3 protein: CASSYTSGRVDEQFF; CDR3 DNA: TGTGCCAGCAGTTATACTAGCGGGAGGGTGGATGAGCAGTTCTTC
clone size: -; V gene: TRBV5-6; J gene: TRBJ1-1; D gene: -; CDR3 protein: CASSLITGGNTEAFF; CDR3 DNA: TGTGCCAGCAGCTTGATCACCGGGGGGAACACTGAAGCTTTCTTT
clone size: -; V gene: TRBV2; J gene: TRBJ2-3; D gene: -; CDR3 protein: CASFKGVSGDTQYF; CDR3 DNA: TGTGCCAGCTTTAAAGGGGTCTCGGGAGATACGCAGTATTTT
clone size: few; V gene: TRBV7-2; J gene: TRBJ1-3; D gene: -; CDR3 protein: CASSYRTFSSGNTIYF; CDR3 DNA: TGTGCCAGCAGCTACCGGACGTTCTCGTCTGGAAACACCATATATTTT
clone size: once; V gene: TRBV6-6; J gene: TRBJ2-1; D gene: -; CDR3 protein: CASSYSGDLNEQFF; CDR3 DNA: TGTGCCAGCAGTTACTCAGGAGATCTCAATGAGCAGTTCTTC
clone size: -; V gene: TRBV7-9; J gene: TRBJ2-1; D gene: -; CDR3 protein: CASSLSASNEQFF; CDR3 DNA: TGTGCCAGCAGCTTGAGTGCGTCGAATGAGCAGTTCTTC
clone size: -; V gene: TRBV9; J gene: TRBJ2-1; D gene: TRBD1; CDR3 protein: CASNPGGQVYNEQFF; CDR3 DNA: TGTGCCAGCAACCCAGGGGGACAAGTCTACAATGAGCAGTTCTTC
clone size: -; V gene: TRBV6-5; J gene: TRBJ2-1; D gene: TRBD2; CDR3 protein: CASSYFSGGDYNEQFF; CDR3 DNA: TGTGCCAGCAGTTACTTTAGCGGGGGTGATTACAATGAGCAGTTCTTC
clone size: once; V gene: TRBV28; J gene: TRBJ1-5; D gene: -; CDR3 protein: CASSFTNQPQHF; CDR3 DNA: TGTGCCAGCAGTTTCACCAATCAGCCCCAGCATTTT
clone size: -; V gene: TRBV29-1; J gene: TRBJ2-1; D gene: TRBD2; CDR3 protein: CSVELAVELYEQFF; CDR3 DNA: TGCAGCGTTGAACTAGCGGTGGAGCTCTATGAGCAGTTCTTC
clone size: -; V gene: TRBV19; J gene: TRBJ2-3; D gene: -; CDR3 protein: CASSFGASADTQYF; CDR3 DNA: TGTGCCAGTAGTTTCGGGGCATCCGCGGATACGCAGTATTTT
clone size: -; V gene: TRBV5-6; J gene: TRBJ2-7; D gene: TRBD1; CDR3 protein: CASSLGAGQGQTYEQYF; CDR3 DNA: TGTGCCAGCAGCTTGGGTGCCGGACAGGGACAAACCTACGAGCAGTACTTC
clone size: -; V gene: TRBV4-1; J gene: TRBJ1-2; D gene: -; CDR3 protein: CASSQDNRENYGYTF; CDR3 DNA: TGCGCCAGCAGCCAAGATAACAGGGAGAACTATGGCTACACCTTC
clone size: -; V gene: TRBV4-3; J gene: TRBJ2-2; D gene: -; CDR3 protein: CASSQDLGGVNTGELFF; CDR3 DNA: TGCGCCAGCAGCCAAGATTTAGGCGGGGTAAACACCGGGGAGCTGTTTTTT
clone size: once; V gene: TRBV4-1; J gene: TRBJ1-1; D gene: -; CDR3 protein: CASHFNLDSMNTEAFF; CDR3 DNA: TGCGCCAGCCACTTTAACCTTGACAGTATGAACACTGAAGCTTTCTTT
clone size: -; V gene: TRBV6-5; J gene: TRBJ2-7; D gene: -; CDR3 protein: CASSYQGISYEQYF; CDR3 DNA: TGTGCCAGCAGTTATCAGGGGATATCCTACGAGCAGTACTTC
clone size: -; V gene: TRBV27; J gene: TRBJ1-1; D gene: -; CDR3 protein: CASSFLENTEAFF; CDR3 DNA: TGTGCCAGCAGTTTTCTAGAGAACACTGAAGCTTTCTTT
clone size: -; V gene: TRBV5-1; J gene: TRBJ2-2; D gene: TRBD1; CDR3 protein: CASTFRTGEDTGELFF; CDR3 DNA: TGCGCCAGCACCTTTCGGACAGGGGAGGACACCGGGGAGCTGTTTTTT
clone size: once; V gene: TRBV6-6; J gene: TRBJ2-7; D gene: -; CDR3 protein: CASSRESTYEQYF; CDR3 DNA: TGTGCCAGCAGCAGGGAATCAACCTACGAGCAGTACTTC
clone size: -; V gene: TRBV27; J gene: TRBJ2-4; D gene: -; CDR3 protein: CASSSGSDIQYF; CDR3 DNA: TGTGCCAGCAGTTCGGGGTCCGACATTCAGTACTTC
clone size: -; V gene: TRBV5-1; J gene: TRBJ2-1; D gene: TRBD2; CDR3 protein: CASSLVAGGGYDEQFF; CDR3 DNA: TGCGCCAGCAGCTTGGTAGCGGGAGGAGGCTACGATGAGCAGTTCTTC
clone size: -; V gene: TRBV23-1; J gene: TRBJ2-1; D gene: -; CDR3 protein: CASSRTHICTNEQFF; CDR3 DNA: TGCGCCAGCAGTCGCACACATATTTGTACCAATGAGCAGTTCTTC
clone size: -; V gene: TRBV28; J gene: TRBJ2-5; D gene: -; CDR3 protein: CASSLFPSVGETQYF; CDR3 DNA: TGTGCCAGCAGTTTATTTCCATCCGTTGGGGAGACCCAGTACTTC
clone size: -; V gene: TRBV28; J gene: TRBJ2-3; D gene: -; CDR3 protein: CASSFADTQYF; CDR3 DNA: TGTGCCAGCAGTTTTGCAGATACGCAGTATTTT
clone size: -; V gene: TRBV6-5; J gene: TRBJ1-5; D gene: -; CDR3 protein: CASSSVQWQPQHF; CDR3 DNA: TGTGCCAGCAGTTCCGTCCAATGGCAGCCCCAGCATTTT
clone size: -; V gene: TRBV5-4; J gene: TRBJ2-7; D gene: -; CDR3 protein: CASSPEQGRYEQYF; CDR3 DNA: TGTGCCAGCAGCCCTGAACAGGGGAGGTACGAGCAGTACTTC
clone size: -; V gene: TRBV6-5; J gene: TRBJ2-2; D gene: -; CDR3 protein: CASSPFSGELFF; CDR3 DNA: TGTGCCAGCAGTCCTTTTTCCGGGGAGCTGTTTTTT
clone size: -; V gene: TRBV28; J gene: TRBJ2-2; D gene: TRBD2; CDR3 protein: CASSGLAGVSGELFF; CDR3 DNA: TGTGCCAGCAGTGGACTAGCGGGAGTATCCGGGGAGCTGTTTTTT
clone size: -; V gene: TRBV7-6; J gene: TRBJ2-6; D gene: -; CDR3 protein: CASSPYEGGFSGANVLTF; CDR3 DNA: TGTGCCAGCAGCCCCTATGAGGGGGGGTTCTCTGGGGCCAACGTCCTGACTTTC
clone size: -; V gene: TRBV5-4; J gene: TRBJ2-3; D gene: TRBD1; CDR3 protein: CASSLNRGLTDTQYF; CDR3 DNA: TGTGCCAGCAGCTTAAACAGGGGGCTTACAGATACGCAGTATTTT
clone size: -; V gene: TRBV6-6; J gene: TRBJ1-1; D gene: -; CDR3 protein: CASSPGMTEAFF; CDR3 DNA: TGTGCCAGCAGCCCCGGGATGACAGAAGCTTTCTTT
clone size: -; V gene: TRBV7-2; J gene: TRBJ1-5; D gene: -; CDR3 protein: CASSLDNWSNQPQHF; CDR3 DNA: TGTGCCAGCAGCTTAGATAACTGGAGCAATCAGCCCCAGCATTTT
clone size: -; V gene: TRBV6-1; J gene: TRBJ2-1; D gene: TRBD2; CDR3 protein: CASRLAGDDYNEQFF; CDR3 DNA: TGTGCCAGCAGACTAGCGGGAGACGACTACAATGAGCAGTTCTTC
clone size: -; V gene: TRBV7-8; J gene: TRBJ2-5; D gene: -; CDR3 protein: CASSPVGAGETQYF; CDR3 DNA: TGTGCCAGCAGCCCAGTGGGGGCTGGTGAGACCCAGTACTTC
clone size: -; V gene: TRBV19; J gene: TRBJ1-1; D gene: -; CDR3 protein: CASKGVLLTTEAFF; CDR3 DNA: TGTGCCAGTAAGGGGGTTCTATTGACCACTGAAGCTTTCTTT
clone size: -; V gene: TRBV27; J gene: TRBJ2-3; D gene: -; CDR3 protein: CASSPTDSRIGQYF; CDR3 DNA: TGTGCCAGCAGTCCGACGGACAGTCGAATCGGGCAGTATTTT
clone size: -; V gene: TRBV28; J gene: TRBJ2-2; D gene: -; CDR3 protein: CASSQPGRENSGELFF; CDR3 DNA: TGTGCCAGCAGTCAACCGGGGCGAGAGAATTCGGGGGAGCTGTTTTTT
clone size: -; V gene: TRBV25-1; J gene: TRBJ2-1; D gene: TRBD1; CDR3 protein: CASSDRQGANYNEQFF; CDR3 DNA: TGTGCCAGCAGTGATCGACAGGGGGCGAACTACAATGAGCAGTTCTTC
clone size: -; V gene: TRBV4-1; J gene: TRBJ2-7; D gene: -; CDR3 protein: CASSQTQAKEQYF; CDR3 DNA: TGCGCCAGCAGTCAAACTCAGGCTAAAGAGCAGTACTTC
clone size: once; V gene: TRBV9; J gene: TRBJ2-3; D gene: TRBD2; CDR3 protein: CASSVATSGRPGTQYF; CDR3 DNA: TGTGCCAGCAGCGTAGCTACAAGCGGGAGGCCGGGTACGCAGTATTTT
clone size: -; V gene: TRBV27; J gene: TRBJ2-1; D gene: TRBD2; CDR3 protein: CASRGTSGSYNEQFF; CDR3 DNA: TGTGCCAGCAGGGGGACTAGCGGCTCCTACAATGAGCAGTTCTTC
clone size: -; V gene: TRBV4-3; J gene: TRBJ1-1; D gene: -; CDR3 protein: CASSQASITGTNTEAFF; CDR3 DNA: TGCGCCAGCAGCCAAGCTTCGATTACAGGGACGAACACTGAAGCTTTCTTT
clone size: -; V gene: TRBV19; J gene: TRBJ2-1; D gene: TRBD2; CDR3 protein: CASSIEGSGNYEQFF; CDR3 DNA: TGTGCCAGTAGTATAGAGGGTAGCGGGAACTATGAGCAGTTCTTC
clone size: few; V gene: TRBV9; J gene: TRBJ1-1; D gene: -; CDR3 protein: CASSIRANTEAFF; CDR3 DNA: TGTGCCAGCAGCATCAGGGCGAACACTGAAGCTTTCTTT
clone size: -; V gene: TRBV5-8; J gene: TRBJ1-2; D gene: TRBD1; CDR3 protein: CASRQRTGAYGYTF; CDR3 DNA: TGTGCCAGCAGGCAAAGGACAGGGGCCTATGGCTACACCTTC
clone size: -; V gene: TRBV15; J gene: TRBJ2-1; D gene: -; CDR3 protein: CATSGQYDNEQFF; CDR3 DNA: TGTGCCACCAGCGGACAGTACGACAATGAGCAGTTCTTC
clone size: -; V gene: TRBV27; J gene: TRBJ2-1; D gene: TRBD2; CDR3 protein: CASSLYPSGDYNEQFF; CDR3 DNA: TGTGCCAGCAGTTTATATCCTAGCGGGGATTACAATGAGCAGTTCTTC
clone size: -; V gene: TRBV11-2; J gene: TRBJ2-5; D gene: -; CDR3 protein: CASSLDPLGETQYF; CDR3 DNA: TGTGCCAGCAGCTTAGATCCTCTTGGGGAGACCCAGTACTTC
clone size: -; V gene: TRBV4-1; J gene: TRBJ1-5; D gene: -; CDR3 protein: CASSQVQGSSNQPQHF; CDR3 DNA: TGCGCCAGCAGCCAAGTACAGGGTAGTAGCAATCAGCCCCAGCATTTT
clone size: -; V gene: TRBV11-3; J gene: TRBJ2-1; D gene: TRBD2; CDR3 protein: CASSLSGDYNEQFF; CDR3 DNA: TGTGCCAGCAGCTTAAGCGGGGACTACAATGAGCAGTTCTTC
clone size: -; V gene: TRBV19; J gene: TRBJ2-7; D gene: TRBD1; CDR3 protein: CASSQGQGLDEQYF; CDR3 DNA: TGTGCCAGTAGTCAAGGACAGGGTTTGGACGAGCAGTACTTC